This TCR beta chain was identified in a study of CXCR3-negative and CXCR3-positive naive CD8 T cells (dated by TCRdb to the late 2010s). Broadly, across the study: In total, roughly 150 million TRB reads were obtained, or roughly 1.5 +/- 0.3 million reads per library. Diversity and physicochemical repertoire analyses covered around 10 donors pooled from two independent experiments. Naive subsets from about five donors and memory cells from 3 donors were included in the TRBV-TRBJ cluster analysis.

The research as a whole found: Because CXCR3 expression was partially decreased after cryopreservation, freshly isolated PBMCs were used for most assays. Because surface CD5, which is linked to self-reactivity in mice, was comparable between the naive subsets, TCR interaction strength was also inferred from TRB CDR3 physicochemical properties. Repertoire diversity was comparably high in both naive subsets but much lower in memory CD8+ T cells. Compared with CXCR3-negative naive cells, CXCR3-positive naive cells had TRB CDR3s with higher hydrophobicity (lower Kidera factor 4), lower energy, and higher strength and volume indices. Similar TRBV-TRBJ usage was shown by naive CXCR3-negative and CXCR3-positive cells from the same donor, whereas distinct patterns were shown by memory cells.

About this clonotype itself: Its antigen has not been determined.

CDR1 and CDR2 were assigned from the germline V gene as MGHRA and YSYEKL. There are 15 amino acids in the CDR3, from cysteine to phenylalanine inclusive. The record lacks a DNA sequence. The run used a NextSeq 550. The Human TCR Profiling Kit (MiLaboratory) was used to prepare UMI-labeled 5' RACE TRB cDNA libraries. cDNA synthesis used the entire amount of extracted RNA, and PCR amplification then used the entire amount of cDNA produced. The libraries were made side by side, with each library going through the same number of PCR cycles. On the authors' methods: With a requirement of at least two reads per UMI, MIGEC and MiXCR extracted about 50,000 +/- 10,000 unique UMI-labeled TRB cDNA molecules per library. Each library averaged around 40,000 +/- 10,000 functional in-frame TRB CDR3 nucleotide clonotypes without stop codons. After downsampling to 5000 UMI-labeled TRB molecules per sample, diversity metrics, including normalized Shannon-Wiener and Chao1, were computed in VDJtools. VDJtools computed clonotype-size-weighted physicochemical properties of the central five CDR3 residues: interaction energy, strength, volume and Kidera factor 4. TCRdb reprocessed the reads and assigns one entry to each CDR3 protein sequence, leaving out DNA. TCRdb, rather than the study authors, made the V and J calls. The sample table gives about 51,000 distinct CDR3 sequences. 0.55% to 0.6% of the sample is in the top ten clones.

Each CD8+ T cell subset was flow-sorted in triplicate, and 300,000 or so cells per subset were placed directly into RLT lysis buffer. To keep memory contaminants out, a stringent definition of naive CD8+ T cells was applied: CD45RO-CCR7+CD27+CD95-. Standard density gradient centrifugation was used to isolate peripheral blood mononuclear cells from buffy coats. A FACSAria III was used to flow-sort naive CD8+ T cells into CXCR3-negative and CXCR3-positive populations. Total RNA was extracted from sorted cells with an RNeasy Mini Kit. The sequenced sample was naive CXCR3+ CD8+ T cells from blood. Reading the label with the study, this specimen's cell subset or site is: CD45RO-CCR7+CD27+CD95- naive CD8+ T cells expressing CXCR3 (TNR3+). The sequence joins TRBV4-1 to TRBJ2-1; without DNA, the TCRdb call of TRBD1 cannot be checked. The TCR comes from a human donor in good health. Some clones in this sample may be carry-over from other donors' samples. The CDR3 amino acid sequence is: CASSPNMGGLNEQFF.